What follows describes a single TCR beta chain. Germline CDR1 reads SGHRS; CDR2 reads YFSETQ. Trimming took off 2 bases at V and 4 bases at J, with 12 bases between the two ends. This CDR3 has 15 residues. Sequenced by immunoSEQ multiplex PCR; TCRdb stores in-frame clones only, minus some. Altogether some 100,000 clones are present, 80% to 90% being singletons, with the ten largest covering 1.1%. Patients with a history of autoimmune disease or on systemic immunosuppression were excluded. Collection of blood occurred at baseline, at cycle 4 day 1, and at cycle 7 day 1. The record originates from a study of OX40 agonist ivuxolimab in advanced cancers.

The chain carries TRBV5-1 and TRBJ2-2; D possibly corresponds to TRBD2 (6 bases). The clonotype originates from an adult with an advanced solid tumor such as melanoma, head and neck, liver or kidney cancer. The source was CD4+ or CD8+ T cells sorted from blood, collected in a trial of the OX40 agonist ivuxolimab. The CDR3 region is CASSFGGLATGELFF. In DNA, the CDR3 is TGCGCCAGCAGCTTTGGGGGACTGGCCACCGGGGAGCTGTTTTTT.